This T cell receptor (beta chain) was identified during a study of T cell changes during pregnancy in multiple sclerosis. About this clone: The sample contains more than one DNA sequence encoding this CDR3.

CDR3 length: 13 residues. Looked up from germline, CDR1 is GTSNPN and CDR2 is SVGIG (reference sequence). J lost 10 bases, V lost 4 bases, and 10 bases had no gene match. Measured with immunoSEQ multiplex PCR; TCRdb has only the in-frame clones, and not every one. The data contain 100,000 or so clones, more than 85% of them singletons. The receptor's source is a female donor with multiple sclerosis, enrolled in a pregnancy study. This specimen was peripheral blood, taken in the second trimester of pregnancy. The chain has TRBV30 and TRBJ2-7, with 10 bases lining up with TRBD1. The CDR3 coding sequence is TGTGCCTGGACCATGGGACAGGGGCGCGAACAGTACTTC. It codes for CAWTMGQGREQYF.